This TCR beta chain was found in a study of a mutant IDH1 vaccine in newly diagnosed glioma. Only in-frame clones appear in the TCRdb table, and some are missing; sequencing was by immunoSEQ multiplex PCR. The sample lists about 38,000 clones; roughly 78% were seen once. Time point here: baseline, week 1 (first vaccination visit). Regarding treatment: pre-vaccination baseline after standard-of-care therapy. Germline V gene lookup returns CDR1 SGHNT and CDR2 YYREEE (reference sequence). The CDR3 length is 15 residues. Trimming left V 0 bases short and J 6 bases short, with 12 bases between. This sequence was found in a man aged 35-49 years with glioma. Some clones in this sample may be carry-over from other donors' samples. The specimen comprised PBMCs, sampled from a glioma patient treated with radiotherapy, temozolomide or both. V is TRBV5-4 and J is TRBJ1-4; TRBD1 is a possible D gene (5 bases). The CDR3 coding sequence is TGTGCCAGCAGCTTGGTTGGGGGGGTGGATGAAAAACTGTTTTTT. This encodes CASSLVGGVDEKLFF.